This T cell receptor (beta chain) was observed in a study of shared clonotypes between healthy human individuals. Assay: immunoSEQ multiplex PCR; the TCRdb copy retains only in-frame clones and omits some. The data contain around 700,000 clones, around three quarters of them singletons. Healthy HIV-negative adults with no recent acute infections or vaccinations were recruited as donors. CD45RA+ naive and CD45RA-negative memory subsets were separated from CD4+ cells. This TCR was sampled from a woman under 40 in good health. The sequenced sample consisted of memory CD4+ T cells sorted from blood. The subset denotes: CD45RA-negative fraction.

CDR3 sequence reads: CASSSGTGHQPQHF. The CDR3 DNA reads TGTGCCAGCAGTTCCGGGACAGGTCATCAGCCCCAGCATTTT. The V call is TRBV27, the J call TRBJ1-5; 8 nucleotides align to TRBD1. Germline V gene sequence: CDR1 MNHEY, CDR2 SMNVEV (reference sequence). Losses at the gene ends were 4 bases for V and 5 bases for J; bases not matched to a gene: 4. The CDR3 totals 14 residues.